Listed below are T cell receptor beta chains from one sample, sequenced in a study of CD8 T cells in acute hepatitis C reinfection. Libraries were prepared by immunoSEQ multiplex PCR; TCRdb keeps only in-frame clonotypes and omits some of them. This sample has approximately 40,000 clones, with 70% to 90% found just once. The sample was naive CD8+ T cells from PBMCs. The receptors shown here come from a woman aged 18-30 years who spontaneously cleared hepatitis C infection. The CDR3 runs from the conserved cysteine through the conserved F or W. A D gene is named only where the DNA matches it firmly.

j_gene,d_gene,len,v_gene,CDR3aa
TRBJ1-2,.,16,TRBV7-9,CASSLREPGLNYGYTF
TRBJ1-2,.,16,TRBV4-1,CASSQTGPQPNYGYTF
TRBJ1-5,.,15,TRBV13,CASSSSGSSDQPQHF
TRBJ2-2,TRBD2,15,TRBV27,CASSGTSGSPGELFF
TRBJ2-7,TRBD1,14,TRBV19,CASSTKDREREQYF
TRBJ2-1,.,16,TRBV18,CASSPQESYPYNEQFF
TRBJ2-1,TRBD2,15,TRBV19,CASHDWVAGTGEQFF
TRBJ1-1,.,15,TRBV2,CASSDARGREAIAFF
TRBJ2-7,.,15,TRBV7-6,CASSLGAGEPYEQYF
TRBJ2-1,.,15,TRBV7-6,CASSPPGTFYNEQFF
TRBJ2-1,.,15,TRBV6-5,CASSYDGSGHNEQFF
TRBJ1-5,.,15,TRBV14,CASSQSSGNNQPQHF
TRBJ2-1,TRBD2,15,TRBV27,CASSLIPTSGGEQFF
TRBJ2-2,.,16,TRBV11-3,CASSPFGGPNTGELFF
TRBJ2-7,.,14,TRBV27,CASSPGGQTYEQYF
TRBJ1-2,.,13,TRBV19,CASSTRDIYGYTF
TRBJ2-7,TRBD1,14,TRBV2,CASKDRGPSYEQYF
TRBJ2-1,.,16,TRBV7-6,CASERDPSSSYNEQFF
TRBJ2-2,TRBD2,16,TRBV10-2,CASSGGLAVNTGELFF
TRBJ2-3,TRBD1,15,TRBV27,CASKPGTGPSDTQYF
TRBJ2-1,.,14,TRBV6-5,CASSRTQATGEQFF
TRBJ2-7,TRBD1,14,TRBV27,CASAQGQFSYEQYF
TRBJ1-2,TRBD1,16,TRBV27,CASSLTGGHGDYGYTF
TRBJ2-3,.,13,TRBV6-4,CASRKSITDTQYF
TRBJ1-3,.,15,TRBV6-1,CASSEGYGYGNTIYF
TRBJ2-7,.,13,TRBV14,CASSQDNAGEQYF
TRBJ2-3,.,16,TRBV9,CASSVVGASFTDTQYF
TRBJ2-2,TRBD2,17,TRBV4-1,CASSLRIAGSNTGELFF
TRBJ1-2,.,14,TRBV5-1,CASSPPGQRNGYTF
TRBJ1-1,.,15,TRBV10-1,CASSESAGTNTEAFF
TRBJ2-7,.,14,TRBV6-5,CASSYGGTGDEQYF
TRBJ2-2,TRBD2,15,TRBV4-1,CASSQDGGGTGELFF
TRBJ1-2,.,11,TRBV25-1,CASSVTDGYTF
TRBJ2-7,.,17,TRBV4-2,CASSLGHITGNLYEQYF
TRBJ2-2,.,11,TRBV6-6,CASSYNRELFF
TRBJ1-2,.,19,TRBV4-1,CASSHETGIEDTTNYGYTF
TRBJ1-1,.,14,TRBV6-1,CASSDGAGSTEAFF
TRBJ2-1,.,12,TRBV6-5,CASSGYYNEQFF
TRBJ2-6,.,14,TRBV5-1,CASSLATGANVLTF
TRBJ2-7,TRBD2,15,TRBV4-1,CASSQGGTSAYEQYF
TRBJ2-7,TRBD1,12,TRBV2,CASLTGTYEQYF
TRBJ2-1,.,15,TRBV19,CASSFRMSSYNEQFF
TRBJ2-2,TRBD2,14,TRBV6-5,CASSYGGRAGELFF
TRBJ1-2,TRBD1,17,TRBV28,CASSLTWEDRGNYGYTF
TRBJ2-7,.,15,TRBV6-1,CASSGRRTSPYEQYF
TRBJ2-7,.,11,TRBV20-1,CSGLDSYEQYF
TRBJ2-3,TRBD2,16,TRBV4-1,CASSQVAGGPPDTQYF
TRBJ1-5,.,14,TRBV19,CASDTKASNQPQHF
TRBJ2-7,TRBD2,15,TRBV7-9,CASSPRTSLTYEQYF
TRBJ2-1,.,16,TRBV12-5,CASGLAGTSSYNEQFF
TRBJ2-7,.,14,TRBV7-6,CASSPDEMSYEQYF
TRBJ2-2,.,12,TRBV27,CASSLYPGELFF
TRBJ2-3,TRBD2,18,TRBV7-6,CASSSKPVAGGSTDTQYF
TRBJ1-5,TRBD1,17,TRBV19,CASRLQGGEDPHQPQHF
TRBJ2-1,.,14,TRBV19,CASSMVPNGNEQFF
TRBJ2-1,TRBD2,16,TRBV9,CASSDRTSGRAGEQFF
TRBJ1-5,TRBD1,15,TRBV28,CASSSRDRGNQPQHF
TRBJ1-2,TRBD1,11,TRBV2,CATRGTAGYTF
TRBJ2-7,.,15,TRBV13,CASSSSPPGSYEQYF
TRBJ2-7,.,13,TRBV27,CASSSRSYYEQYF